A selection of T cell receptor beta chains follows, all from one sample in a study of T cell repertoires in cytomegalovirus infection. These receptors have no known antigen. Via MiXCR, TCRdb re-called the reads, giving one row per CDR3 protein. Seen here are roughly 730,000 distinct CDR3 sequences, around 35% observed once, and the top ten hold 18%. The sequenced sample was cultured PBMCs, obtained from culture after CMV antigen stimulation. The source is a human donor in good health (CMV status not recorded). Some clones in this sample may be carry-over from other donors' samples. CDR3s include the opening cysteine and the closing phenylalanine or tryptophan. Fields, in order: J gene, V gene, CDR3 protein.

J: TRBJ2-7
V: TRBV6-6
CDR3: CASSILAGVGEQYF

J: TRBJ2-4
V: TRBV19
CDR3: CASSTPLGGRAKDIQYF

J: TRBJ2-7
V: TRBV6-1
CDR3: CASSRTGYEQYF

J: TRBJ2-1
V: TRBV7-6
CDR3: CASSLIWGDLGYNEQFF

J: TRBJ1-2
V: TRBV11-2
CDR3: CASSLEQGAFGYTF

J: TRBJ1-6
V: TRBV7-2
CDR3: CASSLKGDGNSPLHF

J: TRBJ1-2
V: TRBV5-1
CDR3: CASSLDREHYGYTF

J: TRBJ2-5
V: TRBV27
CDR3: CASNPSGGGETQYF

J: TRBJ1-5
V: TRBV7-9
CDR3: CASSLGDRDQPQHF

J: TRBJ2-7
V: TRBV10-3
CDR3: CASGTSETYEQYF

J: TRBJ1-5
V: TRBV6-2/TRBV6-3
CDR3: CATHPAGINQPQHF

J: TRBJ1-1
V: TRBV18
CDR3: CASSRPGTGPTEAFF

J: TRBJ1-6
V: TRBV7-8
CDR3: CASSPGSRSSYNSPLHF

J: TRBJ2-7
V: TRBV5-1
CDR3: CASSPSLAGRHYEQYF

J: TRBJ1-4
V: TRBV27
CDR3: CASSTRKTYYSEKLFF

J: TRBJ2-3
V: TRBV19
CDR3: CASSMTGTGGPSTDTQYF

J: TRBJ2-2
V: TRBV5-1
CDR3: CASSLSVAVNTGELFF

J: TRBJ1-4
V: TRBV12-3/TRBV12-4
CDR3: CASKRTATNEKLFF

J: TRBJ1-4
V: TRBV7-6
CDR3: CASSTLQGKLFF